The clone carrying this T cell receptor beta chain was detected only a few times. Its antigen remains unknown. This record comes from a study of response to subunit inactivated influenza vaccine. Overall study findings and caveats: A suggestion made by the authors is that each seasonal influenza vaccination recruits few new T cells.

TCRdb independently ran MiXCR on the RT-PCR reads; one entry per CDR3 protein. The data contain approximately 570,000 distinct CDR3 sequences, under 9% of them singletons. The V gene's germline CDR1 is DFQATT and CDR2 SNEGSKA (reference sequence). V dropped 5 bases and J dropped 5; count of bases not matched to a gene: 14. CDR3 length: 15 residues. This receptor was obtained from a man between 50 and 69 years old who received an inactivated influenza vaccine. Source: PBMCs from blood, taken 23 months after vaccination. The chain combines TRBV20-1 with TRBJ2-7; TRBD2 matches at 8 bases. For the CDR3, the DNA is TGCAGTGCTCTTGATGGTGGCGGGAGGACCAACGAGCAGTACTTC. Amino acid sequence: CSALDGGGRTNEQYF.